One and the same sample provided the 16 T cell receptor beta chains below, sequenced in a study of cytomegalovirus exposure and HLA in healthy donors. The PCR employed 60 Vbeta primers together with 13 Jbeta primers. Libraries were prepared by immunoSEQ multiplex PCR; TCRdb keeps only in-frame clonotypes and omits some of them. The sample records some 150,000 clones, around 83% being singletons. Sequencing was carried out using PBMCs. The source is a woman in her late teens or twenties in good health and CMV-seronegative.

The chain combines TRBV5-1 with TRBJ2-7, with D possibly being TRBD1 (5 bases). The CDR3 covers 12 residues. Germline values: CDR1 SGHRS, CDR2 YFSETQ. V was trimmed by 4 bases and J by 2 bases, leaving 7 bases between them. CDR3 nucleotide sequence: TGCGCCAGCAGCCCGGACACCTACGAGCAGTACTTC. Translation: CASSPDTYEQYF.

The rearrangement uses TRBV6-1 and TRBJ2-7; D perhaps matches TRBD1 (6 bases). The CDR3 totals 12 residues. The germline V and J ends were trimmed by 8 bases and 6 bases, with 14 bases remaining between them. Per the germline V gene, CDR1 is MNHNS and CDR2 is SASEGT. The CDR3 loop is CASSKQGFEQYF. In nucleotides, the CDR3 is TGTGCCAGCTCAAAACAGGGTTTCGAGCAGTACTTC.

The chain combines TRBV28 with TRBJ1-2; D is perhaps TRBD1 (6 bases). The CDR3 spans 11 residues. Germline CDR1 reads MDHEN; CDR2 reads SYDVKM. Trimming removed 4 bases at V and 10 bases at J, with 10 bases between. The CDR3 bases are TGTGCCAGCAGTTCCTCAGGGGTCTACACCTTC. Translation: CASSSSGVYTF.

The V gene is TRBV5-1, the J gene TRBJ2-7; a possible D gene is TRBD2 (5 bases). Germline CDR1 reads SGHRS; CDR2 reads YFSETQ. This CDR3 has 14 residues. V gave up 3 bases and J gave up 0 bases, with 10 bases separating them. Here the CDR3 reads CASSWRPNSYEQYF. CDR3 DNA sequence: TGCGCCAGCAGCTGGAGGCCGAACTCCTACGAGCAGTACTTC.

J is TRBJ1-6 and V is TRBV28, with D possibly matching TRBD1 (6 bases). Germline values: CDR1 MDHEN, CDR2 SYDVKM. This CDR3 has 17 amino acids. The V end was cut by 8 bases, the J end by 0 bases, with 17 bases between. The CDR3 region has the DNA TGTGCCAGCGGGGGAGGGGGGGGAAGCTCCTATAATTCACCCCTCCACTTT. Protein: CASGGGGGSSYNSPLHF.

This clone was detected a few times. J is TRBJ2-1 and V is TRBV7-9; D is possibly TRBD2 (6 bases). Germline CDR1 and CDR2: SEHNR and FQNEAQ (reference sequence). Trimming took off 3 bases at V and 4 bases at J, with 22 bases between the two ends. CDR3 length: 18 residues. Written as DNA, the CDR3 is TGTGCCAGCAGCTTTTTGGGGTCCGCGGGGCCTATATACAATGAGCAGTTCTTC. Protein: CASSFLGSAGPIYNEQFF. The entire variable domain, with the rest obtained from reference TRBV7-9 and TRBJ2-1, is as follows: DTGVSQNPRHKITKRGQNVTFRCDPISEHNRLYWYRQTLGQGPEFLTYFQNEAQLEKSRLLSDRFSAERPKGSFSTLEIQRTEQGDSAMYLCASSFLGSAGPIYNEQFFGPGTRLTVL.

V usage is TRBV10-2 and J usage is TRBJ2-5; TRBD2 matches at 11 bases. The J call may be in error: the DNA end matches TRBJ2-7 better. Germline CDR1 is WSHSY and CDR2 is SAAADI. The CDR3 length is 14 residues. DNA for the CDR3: TGCGCCAGTCTGACTAGCGGGGACGGAGACGAGCAGTACTTC. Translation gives CASLTSGDGDEQYF.

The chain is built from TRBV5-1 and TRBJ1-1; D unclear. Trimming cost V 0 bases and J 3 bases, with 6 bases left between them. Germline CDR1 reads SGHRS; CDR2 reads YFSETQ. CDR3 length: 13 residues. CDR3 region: CASSLAEDTEAFF. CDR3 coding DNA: TGCGCCAGCAGCTTGGCCGAGGACACTGAAGCTTTCTTT. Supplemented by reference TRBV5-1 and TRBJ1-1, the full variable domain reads KAGVTQTPRYLIKTRGQQVTLSCSPISGHRSVSWYQQTPGQGLQFLFEYFSETQRNKGNFPGRFSGRQFSNSRSEMNVSTLELGDSALYLCASSLAEDTEAFFGQGTRLTVV.

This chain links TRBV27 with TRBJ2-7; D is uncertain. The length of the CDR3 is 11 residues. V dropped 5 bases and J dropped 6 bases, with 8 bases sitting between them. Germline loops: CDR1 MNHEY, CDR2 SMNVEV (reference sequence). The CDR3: CASSAPGEQYF. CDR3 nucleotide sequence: TGTGCCAGCAGTGCCCCCGGCGAGCAGTACTTC.

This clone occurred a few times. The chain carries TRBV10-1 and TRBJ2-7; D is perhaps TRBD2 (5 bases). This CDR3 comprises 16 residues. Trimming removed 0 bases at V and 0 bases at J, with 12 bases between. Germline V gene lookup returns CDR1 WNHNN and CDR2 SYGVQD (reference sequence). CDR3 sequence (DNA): TGCGCCAGCAGTGAGTCGCCTTGGGAGAGCTCCTACGAGCAGTACTTC. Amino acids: CASSESPWESSYEQYF.

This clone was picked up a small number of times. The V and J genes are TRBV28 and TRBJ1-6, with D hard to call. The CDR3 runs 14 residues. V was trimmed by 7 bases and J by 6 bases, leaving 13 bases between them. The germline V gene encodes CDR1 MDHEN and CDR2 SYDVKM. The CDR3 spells CASTRRVFNSPLHF. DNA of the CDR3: TGTGCCAGCACCCGGCGGGTCTTTAATTCACCCCTCCACTTT.

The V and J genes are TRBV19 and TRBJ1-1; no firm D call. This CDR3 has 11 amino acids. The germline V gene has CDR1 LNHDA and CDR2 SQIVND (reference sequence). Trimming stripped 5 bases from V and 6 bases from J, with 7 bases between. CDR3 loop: CASSYKAEAFF. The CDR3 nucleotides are TGTGCCAGTAGTTACAAAGCTGAAGCTTTCTTT.

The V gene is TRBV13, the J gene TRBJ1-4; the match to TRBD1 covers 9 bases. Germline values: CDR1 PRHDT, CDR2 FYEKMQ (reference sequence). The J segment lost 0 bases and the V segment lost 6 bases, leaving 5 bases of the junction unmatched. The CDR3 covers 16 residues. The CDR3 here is CASRGQGPATNEKLFF. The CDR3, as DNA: TGTGCCAGCAGGGGACAGGGTCCGGCAACTAATGAAAAACTGTTTTTT.

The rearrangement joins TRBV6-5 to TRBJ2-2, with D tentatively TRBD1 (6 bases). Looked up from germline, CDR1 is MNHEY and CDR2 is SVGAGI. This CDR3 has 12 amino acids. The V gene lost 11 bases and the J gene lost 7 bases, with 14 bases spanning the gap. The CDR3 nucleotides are TGTGCCGGTAGGGGGTGGAGCGGGGAGCTGTTTTTT. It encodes CAGRGWSGELFF.

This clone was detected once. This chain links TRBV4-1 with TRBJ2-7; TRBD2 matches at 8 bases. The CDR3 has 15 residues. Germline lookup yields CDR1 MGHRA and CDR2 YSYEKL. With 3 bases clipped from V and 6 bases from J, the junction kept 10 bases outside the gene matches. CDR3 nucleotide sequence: TGCGCCAGCAGCCAGAGGGGCGGGGGGCCTGGCGAGCAGTACTTC. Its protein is CASSQRGGGPGEQYF.

Here the CDR3 reads CSVEGVAGAGVDTQYF. The DNA for the CDR3 is TGCAGCGTTGAAGGGGTAGCGGGAGCGGGTGTAGATACGCAGTATTTT. The gene calls are TRBV29-1 and TRBJ2-3; 9 nucleotides align to TRBD2. V dropped 1 base and J dropped 5; count of bases not matched to a gene: 10. Per the germline V gene, CDR1 is SQVTM and CDR2 is ANQGSEA. The CDR3 runs to 16 residues.